The rows below give T cell receptor beta chains drawn from one sample of a study of blood T cell repertoires in COVID-19. TCRdb keeps only in-frame clones here, not all; method: immunoSEQ multiplex PCR. Of about 220,000 clones listed, 84% were seen once; the top ten hold 4.5% to 6%. The source material was peripheral blood. The receptors were sampled from a woman aged 60 to 75 who had recovered from COVID-19. The CDR3 runs from the conserved cysteine through the conserved F or W. Fields, in order: J gene, CDR3 length, V gene, clone size, D gene, CDR3 DNA, CDR3 protein. A D gene is named only where the DNA matches it firmly. Some rows mark clone size as missing; the rest say once, few, many or name a class of expanded clone.

J gene: TRBJ2-1
CDR3 length: 16
V gene: TRBV7-3
clone size: NA
D gene: TRBD2
CDR3 DNA: TGTGCCAGCAGCCCCTACGGGGGGGGGAGTTACAATGAGCAGTTCTTC
CDR3 protein: CASSPYGGGSYNEQFF

J gene: TRBJ1-5
CDR3 length: 15
V gene: TRBV9
clone size: NA
D gene: TRBD1
CDR3 DNA: TGTGCCAGCAGCTCCGGGACAGGGGTCAATCAGCCCCAGCATTTT
CDR3 protein: CASSSGTGVNQPQHF

J gene: TRBJ1-2
CDR3 length: 13
V gene: TRBV5-6
clone size: NA
D gene: TRBD1
CDR3 DNA: TGTGCCAGCAGCTTAGACAGGGTCTATGGCTACACCTTC
CDR3 protein: CASSLDRVYGYTF

J gene: TRBJ2-1
CDR3 length: 16
V gene: TRBV19
clone size: NA
D gene: TRBD2
CDR3 DNA: TGTGCCAGTAGTCCCTGGACTAGCGGGGGGAGCAATGAGCAGTTCTTC
CDR3 protein: CASSPWTSGGSNEQFF

J gene: TRBJ1-1
CDR3 length: 19
V gene: TRBV24-1
clone size: NA
D gene: TRBD1
CDR3 DNA: TGTGCCACCAGTGATTTGCACCATTCCGGGACAGTAATGAACACTGAAGCTTTCTTT
CDR3 protein: CATSDLHHSGTVMNTEAFF

J gene: TRBJ2-7
CDR3 length: 15
V gene: TRBV7-3
clone size: NA
D gene: NA
CDR3 DNA: TGTGCCAGCAGCCAAACGGGGCAGGGGACCCACGAGCAGTACTTC
CDR3 protein: CASSQTGQGTHEQYF

J gene: TRBJ2-3
CDR3 length: 16
V gene: TRBV5-5
clone size: NA
D gene: TRBD2
CDR3 DNA: TGTGCCAGCAGCTTGCCCGGGGGAGGGAGCACAGATACGCAGTATTTT
CDR3 protein: CASSLPGGGSTDTQYF

J gene: TRBJ1-5
CDR3 length: 18
V gene: TRBV5-1
clone size: NA
D gene: NA
CDR3 DNA: TGCGCCAGCAGCCCGGGGGGGCCAGGGGAGTTGGGCAATCAGCCCCAGCATTTT
CDR3 protein: CASSPGGPGELGNQPQHF

J gene: TRBJ1-4
CDR3 length: 16
V gene: TRBV5-1
clone size: NA
D gene: TRBD1
CDR3 DNA: TGCGCCAGCAGCTTGGGACAGGGGGCAACTAATGAAAAACTGTTTTTT
CDR3 protein: CASSLGQGATNEKLFF

J gene: TRBJ1-4
CDR3 length: 15
V gene: TRBV13
clone size: once
D gene: TRBD1
CDR3 DNA: TGTGCCAGCAGCCTCCAGGGGGCGGCTAATGAAAAACTGTTTTTT
CDR3 protein: CASSLQGAANEKLFF

J gene: TRBJ2-3
CDR3 length: 14
V gene: TRBV19
clone size: once
D gene: TRBD2
CDR3 DNA: TGTGCCAGTCTAGCGGCGGGGGGCCGAGATACGCAGTATTTT
CDR3 protein: CASLAAGGRDTQYF

J gene: TRBJ1-5
CDR3 length: 12
V gene: TRBV5-6
clone size: NA
D gene: TRBD1
CDR3 DNA: TGTGCCAGCAGTGGGGCAGGGGGGCCCCAGCATTTT
CDR3 protein: CASSGAGGPQHF

J gene: TRBJ1-2
CDR3 length: 15
V gene: TRBV6-5
clone size: NA
D gene: TRBD1
CDR3 DNA: TGTGCCAGCAGCACACTTGAGGCAGGGGGCTATGGCTACACCTTC
CDR3 protein: CASSTLEAGGYGYTF

J gene: TRBJ2-3
CDR3 length: 14
V gene: TRBV24-1
clone size: NA
D gene: NA
CDR3 DNA: TGTGCCACCAGTGATGAGGGGGTACCAGATACGCAGTATTTT
CDR3 protein: CATSDEGVPDTQYF

J gene: TRBJ1-2
CDR3 length: 17
V gene: TRBV9
clone size: NA
D gene: TRBD1
CDR3 DNA: TGTGCCAGCGGTCGACAGGGGTTAGAAATTGGCCACTATGGCTACACCTTC
CDR3 protein: CASGRQGLEIGHYGYTF

J gene: TRBJ2-1
CDR3 length: 15
V gene: TRBV9
clone size: NA
D gene: TRBD2
CDR3 DNA: TGTGCCAGCAGCGTTCCTGGGACTAGAGCGGGTGAGCAGTTCTTC
CDR3 protein: CASSVPGTRAGEQFF

J gene: TRBJ2-3
CDR3 length: 16
V gene: TRBV5-6
clone size: NA
D gene: NA
CDR3 DNA: TGTGCCAGCAGCTTGGACCGACACGTTCGGGGAGATACGCAGTATTTT
CDR3 protein: CASSLDRHVRGDTQYF

J gene: TRBJ1-3
CDR3 length: 15
V gene: TRBV9
clone size: NA
D gene: NA
CDR3 DNA: TGTGCCAGCAGCCCAGAGGGACATGCGGGAAACACCATATATTTT
CDR3 protein: CASSPEGHAGNTIYF

J gene: TRBJ2-7
CDR3 length: 14
V gene: TRBV11-2
clone size: NA
D gene: TRBD2
CDR3 DNA: TGTGCCAGCACAGGACTAGAGAACGTCTACGAGCAGTACTTC
CDR3 protein: CASTGLENVYEQYF

J gene: TRBJ2-2
CDR3 length: 15
V gene: TRBV5-1
clone size: NA
D gene: NA
CDR3 DNA: TGCGCCAGCAGCGTAAACAGGGCAAGCACCGGGGAGCTGTTTTTT
CDR3 protein: CASSVNRASTGELFF

J gene: TRBJ2-2
CDR3 length: 14
V gene: TRBV3-1/TRBV3-2
clone size: NA
D gene: TRBD1
CDR3 DNA: TGTGCCAGCAGCCAAGTAGAGGGGGCGGGGGAGCTGTTTTTT
CDR3 protein: CASSQVEGAGELFF

J gene: TRBJ1-5
CDR3 length: 15
V gene: TRBV2
clone size: NA
D gene: NA
CDR3 DNA: TGTGCCAGCAGTGAAGCGAGGCAGAACAATCAGCCCCAGCATTTT
CDR3 protein: CASSEARQNNQPQHF

J gene: TRBJ2-6
CDR3 length: 15
V gene: TRBV7-3
clone size: NA
D gene: TRBD1
CDR3 DNA: TGTGCCAGCAGCTCAGGGGGTCCTGGGGCCAACGTCCTGACTTTC
CDR3 protein: CASSSGGPGANVLTF

J gene: TRBJ2-5
CDR3 length: 15
V gene: TRBV24-1
clone size: NA
D gene: TRBD2
CDR3 DNA: TGTGCCACCAGTGATTTTTCCGGGGGGGAAGAGACCCAGTACTTC
CDR3 protein: CATSDFSGGEETQYF

J gene: TRBJ2-7
CDR3 length: 15
V gene: TRBV19
clone size: NA
D gene: NA
CDR3 DNA: TGTGCCAGTAGTATGGGCAGGGGCCTACCTTACGAGCAGTACTTC
CDR3 protein: CASSMGRGLPYEQYF

J gene: TRBJ1-2
CDR3 length: 14
V gene: TRBV14
clone size: NA
D gene: NA
CDR3 DNA: TGTGCCAGCAGCCACGAGGGATGGAACTATGGCTACACCTTC
CDR3 protein: CASSHEGWNYGYTF

J gene: TRBJ1-6
CDR3 length: 15
V gene: TRBV2
clone size: NA
D gene: NA
CDR3 DNA: TGTGCCAGCGGACGGGATATGGGGGGAAGTTCACCCCTCCACTTT
CDR3 protein: CASGRDMGGSSPLHF

J gene: TRBJ2-3
CDR3 length: 14
V gene: TRBV19
clone size: NA
D gene: TRBD2
CDR3 DNA: TGTGCCACCCAGCGGGGGGGGAGCACAGATACGCAGTATTTT
CDR3 protein: CATQRGGSTDTQYF

J gene: TRBJ2-5
CDR3 length: 15
V gene: TRBV5-4
clone size: NA
D gene: TRBD1
CDR3 DNA: TGTGCCAGCAGCTCCCGGGACAGGGGGGGAGAGACCCAGTACTTC
CDR3 protein: CASSSRDRGGETQYF

J gene: TRBJ2-3
CDR3 length: 16
V gene: TRBV7-3
clone size: NA
D gene: NA
CDR3 DNA: TGTGCCAGCAGCTTAATGGGCGGGGTGGCCACAGATACGCAGTATTTT
CDR3 protein: CASSLMGGVATDTQYF

J gene: TRBJ2-4
CDR3 length: 14
V gene: TRBV3-1/TRBV3-2
clone size: few
D gene: TRBD1
CDR3 DNA: TGTGCCAGCAGCCAAAAGGGGACAGCAAACATTCAGTACTTC
CDR3 protein: CASSQKGTANIQYF

J gene: TRBJ2-2
CDR3 length: 15
V gene: TRBV19
clone size: NA
D gene: TRBD2
CDR3 DNA: TGTGCCAGTAGTATCGGACTAGCGGGTACCGGGGAGCTGTTTTTT
CDR3 protein: CASSIGLAGTGELFF

J gene: TRBJ2-5
CDR3 length: 13
V gene: TRBV5-6
clone size: once
D gene: NA
CDR3 DNA: TGTGCCAGCAGCTTGTATCAGAGGGAGACCCAGTACTTC
CDR3 protein: CASSLYQRETQYF

J gene: TRBJ2-3
CDR3 length: 16
V gene: TRBV7-9
clone size: NA
D gene: TRBD2
CDR3 DNA: TGTGCCAGCAGTCGCGGACTAGCGGGGGAAACAGATACGCAGTATTTT
CDR3 protein: CASSRGLAGETDTQYF

J gene: TRBJ1-2
CDR3 length: 13
V gene: TRBV3-1/TRBV3-2
clone size: once
D gene: TRBD1
CDR3 DNA: TGTGCCAGCAGCCAGCGACAGGGGTATGGCTACACCTTC
CDR3 protein: CASSQRQGYGYTF

J gene: TRBJ2-1
CDR3 length: 17
V gene: TRBV4-2
clone size: NA
D gene: TRBD2
CDR3 DNA: TGTGCCAGCAGCCAAGGGACGACTAGCGGGGCTTTAGATGAGCAGTTCTTC
CDR3 protein: CASSQGTTSGALDEQFF

J gene: TRBJ1-2
CDR3 length: 13
V gene: TRBV12-3/TRBV12-4
clone size: NA
D gene: TRBD1
CDR3 DNA: TGTGCCAGCAGCCCGGGACAGCCATATGGCTACACCTTC
CDR3 protein: CASSPGQPYGYTF

J gene: TRBJ2-7
CDR3 length: 14
V gene: TRBV5-4
clone size: NA
D gene: NA
CDR3 DNA: TGTGCCAGCAGCTTGAAGGGCAGGGGCTACGAGCAGTACTTC
CDR3 protein: CASSLKGRGYEQYF

J gene: TRBJ2-3
CDR3 length: 15
V gene: TRBV28
clone size: NA
D gene: NA
CDR3 DNA: TGTGCCAGCAGTTTAATGGACTTTAGCACAGATACGCAGTATTTT
CDR3 protein: CASSLMDFSTDTQYF

J gene: TRBJ2-1
CDR3 length: 16
V gene: TRBV9
clone size: NA
D gene: NA
CDR3 DNA: TGTGCCAGCAGCCCCACCGCGGGCGGGGTTGCAGATGAGCAGTTCTTC
CDR3 protein: CASSPTAGGVADEQFF

J gene: TRBJ2-3
CDR3 length: 16
V gene: TRBV3-1/TRBV3-2
clone size: NA
D gene: NA
CDR3 DNA: TGTGCCAGCAGCCTGTTTCTGACGGGTAGCACAGATACGCAGTATTTT
CDR3 protein: CASSLFLTGSTDTQYF

J gene: TRBJ1-5
CDR3 length: 14
V gene: TRBV5-1
clone size: NA
D gene: TRBD1
CDR3 DNA: TGCGCCAGCAGCCCGGGACAGCCAAATCAGCCCCAGCATTTT
CDR3 protein: CASSPGQPNQPQHF

J gene: TRBJ1-2
CDR3 length: 14
V gene: TRBV7-2
clone size: NA
D gene: NA
CDR3 DNA: TGTGCCAGCAGCCTCTTACAGGGAGTCTATGGCTACACCTTC
CDR3 protein: CASSLLQGVYGYTF

J gene: TRBJ1-4
CDR3 length: 16
V gene: TRBV11-2
clone size: NA
D gene: NA
CDR3 DNA: TGTGCCAGCAGCTGGTTCCCGCGGGGGACTAATGAAAAACTGTTTTTT
CDR3 protein: CASSWFPRGTNEKLFF

J gene: TRBJ2-3
CDR3 length: 15
V gene: TRBV7-2
clone size: NA
D gene: TRBD2
CDR3 DNA: TGTGCCAGCAGCGCTAGCGGGGGGGCCCCAGATACGCAGTATTTT
CDR3 protein: CASSASGGAPDTQYF

J gene: TRBJ1-1
CDR3 length: 15
V gene: TRBV7-2
clone size: NA
D gene: NA
CDR3 DNA: TGTGCCAGCAGCTTCTACAGGGCTGGGAACACTGAAGCTTTCTTT
CDR3 protein: CASSFYRAGNTEAFF